The next 11 T cell receptor beta chains were all read from a single sample in a study of blood T cell repertoires in COVID-19. The method was immunoSEQ multiplex PCR; TCRdb's version includes in-frame clones alone and lacks a portion of them. The sample lists about 65,000 clones; 80% to 95% were seen once. Sequences were obtained from peripheral blood. All receptors derive from a man in his 70s with active COVID-19.

This chain connects TRBV5-8 to TRBJ2-2, with 15 bases aligning to TRBD2. Germline CDR1 is SGHTS and CDR2 is YDEGEE. The CDR3 is 17 residues long. The ends lost 4 bases at V and 4 bases at J; junction bases unmatched: 5. The CDR3 is CASSPGTSGGSTGELFF. The CDR3, as DNA: TGTGCCAGCAGCCCCGGGACTAGCGGGGGGAGCACCGGGGAGCTGTTTTTT.

The V and J genes are TRBV3-1 (or the pseudogene TRBV3-2) and TRBJ2-2, with a weak D call TRBD1 (5 bases). The CDR3 runs 14 residues. The germline CDR1 and CDR2 sequences are LGHDT and YNNKEL (reference sequence). V was clipped by 2 bases and J by 1 base, with 5 bases between them. In nucleotides, the CDR3 is TGTGCCAGCAGCCAAAGGGGGAACACCGGGGAGCTGTTTTTT. It specifies CASSQRGNTGELFF.

CDR3 sequence reads: CASRMAGMNTEAFF. CDR3 coding DNA: TGCGCCAGCAGAATGGCGGGGATGAACACTGAAGCTTTCTTT. The chain couples TRBV5-1 to TRBJ1-1; D is unresolved. Germline assignment: CDR1 SGHRS and CDR2 YFSETQ. The CDR3 totals 14 residues. V was clipped by 5 bases and J by 0 bases, with 11 bases between them. Combining the CDR3 with reference TRBV5-1 and TRBJ1-1 gives the whole variable domain KAGVTQTPRYLIKTRGQQVTLSCSPISGHRSVSWYQQTPGQGLQFLFEYFSETQRNKGNFPGRFSGRQFSNSRSEMNVSTLELGDSALYLCASRMAGMNTEAFFGQGTRLTVV.

The chain uses TRBV19 and TRBJ2-6; no clear D. CDR1 LNHDA and CDR2 SQIVND come from the germline V gene (reference sequence). CDR3 length: 16 residues. Trimming shortened V by 4 bases and J by 0 bases, and 10 bases separated the two germline ends. The CDR3 nucleotides are TGTGCCAGTAGTACCTTCAAGAGCTCTGGGGCCAACGTCCTGACTTTC. It translates to CASSTFKSSGANVLTF.

This rearrangement joins TRBV7-2 to TRBJ2-1, with TRBD2 matching 11 bases. In germline, CDR1 is SGHTA, CDR2 FQGNSA. After removal of 3 bases from V and 4 bases from J, the junction contained 2 bases not matched to a gene. The CDR3 is 15 amino acids. The CDR3 region is CASSFSGGAYNEQFF. The CDR3 bases are TGTGCCAGCAGCTTTAGCGGGGGGGCTTACAATGAGCAGTTCTTC.

A single count supports this clone. V is TRBV15 and J is TRBJ1-4; maybe TRBD1 (5 bases). V gave up 0 bases and J gave up 0 bases, with 14 bases separating them. The CDR3 runs 18 residues. CDR1 and CDR2 from the germline V gene are LNHNV and YYDKDF (reference sequence). The CDR3 spells CATSRDRGRAATNEKLFF. Written as DNA, the CDR3 is TGTGCCACCAGCAGAGATCGCGGCAGGGCTGCAACTAATGAAAAACTGTTTTTT. The complete variable domain, with remaining parts taken from reference TRBV15 and TRBJ1-4, reads DAMVIQNPRYQVTQFGKPVTLSCSQTLNHNVMYWYQQKSSQAPKLLFHYYDKDFNNEADTPDNFQSRRPNTSFCFLDIRSPGLGDTAMYLCATSRDRGRAATNEKLFFGSGTQLSVL.

The chain combines TRBV6-6 with TRBJ1-3, with 7 bases identical to TRBD1. The CDR3 covers 16 residues. Germline V gene data show CDR1 as MNHNY and CDR2 as SVGAGI (reference sequence). With V trimmed by 1 base and J by 4 bases, 7 bases remained unmatched. CDR3 DNA: TGTGCCAGCAGTTACTTGGGCAGGGGGTTAGGAAACACCATATATTTT. Its protein is CASSYLGRGLGNTIYF.

This clone was counted only a few times. The V gene is TRBV5-1, the J gene TRBJ2-3; D is ambiguous. V was trimmed by 4 bases and J by 1 base, leaving 7 bases between them. CDR3 size: 13 residues. Germline V gene sequence: CDR1 SGHRS, CDR2 YFSETQ. CDR3 in DNA: TGCGCCAGCAGCCCCGAGCGCACAGATACGCAGTATTTT. It encodes CASSPERTDTQYF.

The chain joins TRBV25-1 to TRBJ2-7, with TRBD1 matching 7 bases. Germline V CDR1 and CDR2: MGHDK, SYGVNS. CDR3 length equals 15 residues. The V gene end was trimmed by 5 bases and the J gene end by 2 bases; junction bases not matched to a gene: 9. This CDR3 is CASSPLQGTPYEQYF. In DNA form, the CDR3 reads TGTGCCAGCAGTCCCTTACAGGGGACCCCCTACGAGCAGTACTTC.

The genes are TRBV3-1 (or the pseudogene TRBV3-2) and TRBJ2-3, with 11 bases aligning to TRBD2. The V gene end was trimmed by 1 base and the J gene end by 3 bases; junction bases not matched to a gene: 3. The length of the CDR3 is 16 residues. CDR1 LGHDT and CDR2 YNNKEL come from the germline V gene (reference sequence). In DNA form, the CDR3 reads TGTGCCAGCAGCCAAGCCTCTAGCGGGGGGACAGATACGCAGTATTTT. Translation: CASSQASSGGTDTQYF.

The J gene is TRBJ1-5, the V gene TRBV28; D is perhaps TRBD1 (5 bases). Trimming cost V 2 bases and J 6 bases, with 17 bases left between them. Germline CDR1 MDHEN, CDR2 SYDVKM. This CDR3 has 16 residues. The CDR3 reads CASSLSRGPGGQPQHF. The DNA for the CDR3 is TGTGCCAGCAGTTTAAGTAGGGGACCGGGAGGTCAGCCCCAGCATTTT.